Below, 4 T cell receptor beta chains from the same sample are listed, as sequenced in a study of Graves' ophthalmopathy and Graves' hyperthyroidism. TCR beta CDR3 regions were amplified from RNA transcripts. The first-round RT-PCR employed HTBI primers together with the Qiagen OneStep RT-PCR kit. A multiplex PCR was then performed as the second round. From the multiplex PCR reads, TCRdb called clonotypes with MiXCR, one entry per CDR3 protein. The sample contains about 370,000 distinct CDR3 sequences, about a sixth of which appear only once. The sequencing sample was made of peripheral blood. These receptors were collected from an adult woman with stable Graves' hyperthyroidism.

This clonotype showed up many times. V usage is TRBV7-8 and J usage is TRBJ1-1; TRBD1 agrees at 10 bases. Germline loops: CDR1 SGHVS, CDR2 FQNEAQ. J gave up 5 bases and V 4 bases, and 7 bases lay outside the gene matches. CDR3 length: 15 residues. The CDR3, as DNA: TGTGCCAGCAGCTCTTCCGGGACAGGGGTGACTGAAGCTTTCTTT. This translates into CASSSSGTGVTEAFF. The complete variable domain, with remaining parts taken from reference TRBV7-8 and TRBJ1-1, reads GAGVSQSPRYKVAKRGQDVALRCDPISGHVSLFWYQQALGQGPEFLTYFQNEAQLDKSGLPSDRFFAERPEGSVSTLKIQRTQQEDSAVYLCASSSSGTGVTEAFFGQGTRLTVV.

V gene TRBV27 combines with J gene TRBJ1-1, with D tentatively TRBD1 (5 bases). Per the germline V gene, CDR1 is MNHEY and CDR2 is SMNVEV (reference sequence). The CDR3 runs 14 residues. The ends were cut back, 4 bases at V and 1 base at J, with 10 bases in the middle. Written as DNA, the CDR3 is TGTGCCAGCAGTTACGACAGTCGGAACACTGAAGCTTTCTTT. Translating it yields CASSYDSRNTEAFF.

This clonotype was picked up many times. V and J are TRBV2 and TRBJ2-2; a weak D match, TRBD2 (7 bases). CDR1 and CDR2 from the germline V gene are SNHLY and FYNNEI. V lost 5 bases, J lost 7 bases, and 20 bases lay in between. This CDR3 is built from 16 residues. The CDR3 bases are TGTGCCAGCAGTTCAGGGGCCCGGGGGGAATACGGGGAGCTGTTTTTT. This codes for CASSSGARGEYGELFF.

At least ten counts were recorded for this clonotype. CDR3 in amino acids: CSAGGRNNQPQHF. Here the CDR3 DNA reads TGCAGTGCAGGGGGCAGAAACAATCAGCCCCAGCATTTT. The chain couples TRBV20-1 to TRBJ1-5; 7 bases match TRBD1. This CDR3 has 13 residues. V shed 6 bases and J 3 bases; nucleotides not matched to a gene: 5. The germline gives CDR1 DFQATT, CDR2 SNEGSKA (reference sequence).